This TCR beta chain is drawn from a study of blood T cell repertoires in COVID-19. Across the study: The United States, Italy and Spain supplied acute and convalescent COVID-19 samples. PBMCs, B-cell-depleted T cells, or T cells were the source of the cDNA or gDNA that made up the material.

The CDR3 is made up of 13 amino acids. Trimming cost V 5 bases and J 7 bases; bases outside gene matches: 8. Germline loops: CDR1 SGHTA, CDR2 FQGNSA. Using immunoSEQ multiplex PCR, the repertoire was profiled, and TCRdb retains in-frame clones only, with some absent. Of tens of thousands of clones in the sample, approximately 83% were seen once. The sample comprised peripheral blood. The origin of this receptor is a man of 80 years or more with active or convalescent COVID-19. The chain carries TRBV7-2 and TRBJ2-7, with 7 bases matching TRBD2. CDR3 nucleotides: TGTGCCAGCAGCGCCCGAGGACTAGGGGAGCAGTACTTC. This sequence encodes CASSARGLGEQYF.